This T cell receptor (beta chain) emerged from a study of blood T cells in healthy people across ages. Isolation of PBMCs gave at least 7 million cells per sample. Broader study findings: PBMC samples, being unsorted, prevented any conclusive comparison of naive and antigen-experienced cells. There were more naive CD4+ cells and higher diversity in long-lived donors than in aged donors. Per million T cells, TCR beta diversity dropped roughly linearly as age increased.

The use of a sample-barcoded 5' primer and a J-beta primer mix characterized a second PCR of about 7 to 12 cycles. TCRdb reprocessed the 5' RACE reads via MiXCR and lists one record per CDR3 protein. The sample consists of around 1.7 million distinct CDR3 sequences, roughly 27% of them appearing once. About this clonotype itself: Antigen unknown. The junction shows a germline mismatch at one end, possibly a read error.

The sequence was collected from a woman aged 25-40 years in good health. Sequencing used blood.

CDR3 protein: CAGSESGANVLTF. The CDR3 DNA follows: TGTGCCGGCAGTGAATCTGGGGCCAACGTCCTGACTTTC. The chain is built from TRBV25-1 and TRBJ2-6; no definite D call. The CDR3 has 13 amino acids. Germline-derived CDR1 and CDR2 are MGHDK and SYGVNS.